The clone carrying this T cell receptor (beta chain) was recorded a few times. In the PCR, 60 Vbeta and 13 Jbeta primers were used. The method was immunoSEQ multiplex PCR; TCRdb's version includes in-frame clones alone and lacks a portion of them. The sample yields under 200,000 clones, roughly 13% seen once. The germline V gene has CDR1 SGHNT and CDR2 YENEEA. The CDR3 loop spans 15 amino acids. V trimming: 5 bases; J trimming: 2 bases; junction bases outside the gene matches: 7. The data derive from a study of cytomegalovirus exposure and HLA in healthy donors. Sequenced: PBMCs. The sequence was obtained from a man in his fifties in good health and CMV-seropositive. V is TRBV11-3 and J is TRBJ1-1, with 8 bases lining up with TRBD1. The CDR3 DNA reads TGTGCCAGCAGCGCGGTCCAGGGGGCAAACACTGAAGCTTTCTTT. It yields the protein CASSAVQGANTEAFF.